This is a list of T cell receptor beta chains from one sample in a study of cytomegalovirus exposure and HLA in healthy donors. Sequenced by immunoSEQ multiplex PCR; TCRdb stores in-frame clones only, minus some. This repertoire includes 100,000 to 150,000 clones. Sequencing input: PBMCs. The receptors shown here come from a woman in her thirties or forties in good health and CMV-seropositive. Both conserved end residues are part of each CDR3. The order of the fields is V gene, CDR3 protein.

TRBV4-3 CASSLFSRRTEQFF
TRBV6-5 CASSQPRGAYTEAFF
TRBV27 CASSLYSGNTIYF
TRBV27 CASGYRRQETQYF
TRBV7-6 CASSPQRNRDLTDTQYF
TRBV25-1 CASTSLALNNEQFF
TRBV5-1 CASSPTRRDRFYNEQFF
TRBV6-5 CASSEGTYYEQYF
TRBV6-1 CASSEPRQGSGNTIYF
TRBV5-1 CASSPTSAKETQYF
TRBV18 CASSPGGGVYEQYF
TRBV15 CATSRDRGSSYNEQFF
TRBV5-1 CASSLGSGTSGNNEQFF
TRBV7-2 CAARGGRRDTQYF
TRBV10-1 CASSEHSVGEQFF
TRBV7-8 CASSRIVSDLRGNGYTF
TRBV6-1 CASSETGSGANVLTF
TRBV29-1 CSVEGDSHGYTF
TRBV18 CASSSRAGQGDEQYF
TRBV6-6 CASSYRRGTDTQYF
TRBV16 CASSQMGQADNEQFF
TRBV5-4 CASSLGGGLDTQYF
TRBV27 CASSLLLGGNYGYTF
TRBV5-4 CASSLIRANYGYTF
TRBV21-1 CASYRCSLDGELFF